This T cell receptor beta chain comes out of a study of CD8 T cells in ankylosing spondylitis. TCRdb itself ran the 5' RACE reads through MiXCR, one entry per CDR3 protein. The top ten clones hold 12% of a sample with approximately 110,000 distinct CDR3 sequences, 24% of them seen once. Germline assignment: CDR1 SQVTM and CDR2 ANQGSEA. The CDR3 is 13 amino acids. With V trimmed by 7 bases and J by 8 bases, 6 bases remained unmatched. Sequencing input: synovial fluid, either unsorted or a sorted T cell fraction (not recorded which). This receptor was identified in a male donor with ankylosing spondylitis. The chain combines TRBV29-1 with TRBJ2-1; 12 nucleotides line up with TRBD2. For the CDR3, the DNA is TGCAGCGCCCCGACTAGCGGGAGTTATGAGCAGTTCTTC. Its translation: CSAPTSGSYEQFF.